The clone carrying this TCR beta chain occurred a few times. The antigen is undetermined. This sample was included in a study of identical twins. Per germline, CDR1 DFQATT and CDR2 SNEGSKA (reference sequence). V was clipped by 3 bases and J by 4 bases, with 12 bases between them. The CDR3 runs to 14 residues. Only healthy Caucasians were enrolled as donors. General study points: There is a chance that invariant MAIT and iNKT cells partially muddied zero-insertion analyses. Memory repertoires lacked the insertion deficit that abundant cord blood beta clonotypes showed. Conclusions leaned on cross-sectional statistical analysis and did not track the same donors over time.

TCRdb fed the 5' RACE reads into MiXCR, producing one record per CDR3 protein. The sample holds 510,000 or so distinct CDR3 sequences, approximately 14% seen once. These data are also associated with another study on yellow fever vaccine responses in identical twins.

The chain employs TRBV20-1 and TRBJ1-4; the D is unclear. Sequenced material: CD4+ T cells sorted from blood. The TCR was taken from a young woman in good health. The CDR3 DNA sequence: TGCAGTGCTAGTGGGTTAGGGAATAATGAAAAACTGTTTTTT. It encodes CSASGLGNNEKLFF.